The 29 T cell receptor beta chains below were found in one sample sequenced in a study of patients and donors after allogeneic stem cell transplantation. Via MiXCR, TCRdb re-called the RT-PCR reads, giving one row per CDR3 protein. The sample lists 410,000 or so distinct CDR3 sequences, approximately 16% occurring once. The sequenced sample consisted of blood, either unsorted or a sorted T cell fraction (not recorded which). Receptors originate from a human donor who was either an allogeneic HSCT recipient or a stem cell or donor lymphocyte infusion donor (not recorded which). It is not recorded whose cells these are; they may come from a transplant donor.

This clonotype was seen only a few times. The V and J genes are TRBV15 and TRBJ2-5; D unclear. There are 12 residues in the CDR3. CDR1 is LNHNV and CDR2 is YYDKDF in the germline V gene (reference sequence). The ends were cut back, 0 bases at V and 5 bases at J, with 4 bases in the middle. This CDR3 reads CATSRDLETQYF. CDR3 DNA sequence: TGTGCCACCAGCAGAGATCTGGAGACCCAGTACTTC.

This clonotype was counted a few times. The CDR3 sequence is CASSIQGNGYTF. As DNA, the CDR3 is TGTGCCAGCAGCATCCAGGGTAATGGCTACACCTTC. This chain joins TRBV13 and TRBJ1-2; the D gene is possibly TRBD1 (5 bases). From germline, CDR1 is PRHDT and CDR2 FYEKMQ (reference sequence). V was trimmed by 5 bases and J by 6 bases, leaving 10 bases between them. The CDR3 runs 12 residues.

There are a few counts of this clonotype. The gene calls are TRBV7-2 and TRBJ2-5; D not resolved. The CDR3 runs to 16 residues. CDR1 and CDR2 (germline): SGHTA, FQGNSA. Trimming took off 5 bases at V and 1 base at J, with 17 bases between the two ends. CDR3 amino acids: CASSHVKPGFQETQYF. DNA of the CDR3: TGTGCCAGCAGCCACGTGAAGCCCGGCTTCCAAGAGACCCAGTACTTC.

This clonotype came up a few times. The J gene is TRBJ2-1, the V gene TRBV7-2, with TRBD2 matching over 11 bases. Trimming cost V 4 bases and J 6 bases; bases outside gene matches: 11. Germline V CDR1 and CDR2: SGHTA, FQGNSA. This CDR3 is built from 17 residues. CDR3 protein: CASSSLGFGLAGNEQFF. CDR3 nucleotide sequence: TGTGCCAGCAGCTCCCTGGGGTTCGGACTAGCGGGCAATGAGCAGTTCTTC.

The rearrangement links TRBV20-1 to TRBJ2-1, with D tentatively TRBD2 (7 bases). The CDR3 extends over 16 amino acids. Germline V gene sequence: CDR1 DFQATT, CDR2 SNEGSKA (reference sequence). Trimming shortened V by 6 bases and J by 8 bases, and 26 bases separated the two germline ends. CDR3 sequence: CSAGRGPRRGRDEQFF. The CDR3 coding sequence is TGCAGTGCAGGCAGGGGCCCTAGGCGGGGGCGGGATGAGCAGTTCTTC.

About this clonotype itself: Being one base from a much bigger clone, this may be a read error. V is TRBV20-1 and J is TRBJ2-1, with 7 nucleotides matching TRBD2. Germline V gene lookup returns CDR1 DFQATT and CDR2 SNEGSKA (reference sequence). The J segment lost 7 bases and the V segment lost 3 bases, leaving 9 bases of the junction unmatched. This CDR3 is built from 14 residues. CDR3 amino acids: CSASWGRAQNEQFF. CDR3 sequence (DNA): TGCAGTGCTAGTTGGGGGAGGGCCCAGAATGAGCAGTTCTTC.

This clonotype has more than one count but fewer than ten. The CDR3 spells CASSRRTGAFEKLFF. CDR3 nucleotides: TGTGCCAGCAGCCGCAGGACAGGGGCGTTTGAAAAACTGTTTTTT. The chain has TRBV7-2 and TRBJ1-4; 9 nucleotides agree with TRBD1. J gave up 7 bases and V 5 bases, and 8 bases lay outside the gene matches. The CDR3 is 15 amino acids. Germline V gene data show CDR1 as SGHTA and CDR2 as FQGNSA.

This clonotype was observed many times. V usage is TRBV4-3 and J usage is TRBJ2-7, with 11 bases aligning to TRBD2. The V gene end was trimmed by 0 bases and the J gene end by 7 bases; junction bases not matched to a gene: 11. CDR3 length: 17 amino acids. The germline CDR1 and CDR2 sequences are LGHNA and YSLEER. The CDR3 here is CASSQDLTSGVLVEQYF. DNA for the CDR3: TGCGCCAGCAGCCAAGATCTGACTAGCGGGGTCCTGGTTGAGCAGTACTTC.

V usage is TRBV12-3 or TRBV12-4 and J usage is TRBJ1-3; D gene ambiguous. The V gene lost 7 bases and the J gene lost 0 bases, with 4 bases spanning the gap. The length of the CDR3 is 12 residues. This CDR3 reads CASKLSGNTIYF. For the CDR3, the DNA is TGTGCCAGCAAACTCTCTGGAAACACCATATATTTT.

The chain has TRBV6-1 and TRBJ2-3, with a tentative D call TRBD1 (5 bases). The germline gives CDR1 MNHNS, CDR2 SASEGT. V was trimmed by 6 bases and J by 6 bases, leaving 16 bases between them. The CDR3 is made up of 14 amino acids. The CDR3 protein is CASSPDPKGDTQYF. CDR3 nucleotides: TGTGCCAGCAGCCCGGACCCTAAGGGGGATACGCAGTATTTT.

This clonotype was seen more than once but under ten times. The CDR3 DNA reads TGTGCCAGCAGCGTAGGCAGAGGCCTTACCAAATACCCGCAGTATTTT. Its protein product is CASSVGRGLTKYPQYF. The chain couples TRBV9 to TRBJ2-3; D gene ambiguous. The length of the CDR3 is 16 residues. Looked up from germline, CDR1 is SGDLS and CDR2 is YYNGEE. Trimming shortened V by 0 bases and J by 10 bases, and 21 bases separated the two germline ends.

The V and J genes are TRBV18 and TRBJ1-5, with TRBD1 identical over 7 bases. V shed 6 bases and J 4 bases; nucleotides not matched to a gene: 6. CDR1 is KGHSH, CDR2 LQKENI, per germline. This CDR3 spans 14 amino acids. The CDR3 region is CASSSDRSNQPQHF. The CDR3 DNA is TGTGCCAGCTCCTCGGACAGGTCAAATCAGCCCCAGCATTTT.

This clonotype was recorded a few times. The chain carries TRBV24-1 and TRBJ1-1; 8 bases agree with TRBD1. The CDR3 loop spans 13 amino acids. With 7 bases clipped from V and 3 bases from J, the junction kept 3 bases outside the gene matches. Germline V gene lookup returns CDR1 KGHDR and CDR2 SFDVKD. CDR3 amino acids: CATSDRGYTEAFF. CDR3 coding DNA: TGTGCCACCAGCGACAGGGGATACACTGAAGCTTTCTTT.

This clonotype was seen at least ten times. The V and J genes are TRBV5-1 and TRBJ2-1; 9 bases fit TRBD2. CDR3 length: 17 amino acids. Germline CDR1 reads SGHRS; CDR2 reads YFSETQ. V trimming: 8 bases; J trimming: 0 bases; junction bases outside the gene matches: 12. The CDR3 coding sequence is TGCGCCAGTATGAGAGTAGCGGGAGTGGCCTCCTACAATGAGCAGTTCTTC. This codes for CASMRVAGVASYNEQFF.

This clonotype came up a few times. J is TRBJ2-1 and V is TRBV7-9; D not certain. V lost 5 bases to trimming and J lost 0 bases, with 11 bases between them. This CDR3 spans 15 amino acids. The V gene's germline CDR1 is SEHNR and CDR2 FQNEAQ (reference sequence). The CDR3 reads CASSPKRSSYNEQFF. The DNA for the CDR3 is TGTGCCAGCAGCCCCAAACGTAGCTCCTACAATGAGCAGTTCTTC. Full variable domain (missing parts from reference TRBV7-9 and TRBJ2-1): DTGVSQNPRHKITKRGQNVTFRCDPISEHNRLYWYRQTLGQGPEFLTYFQNEAQLEKSRLLSDRFSAERPKGSFSTLEIQRTEQGDSAMYLCASSPKRSSYNEQFFGPGTRLTVL.

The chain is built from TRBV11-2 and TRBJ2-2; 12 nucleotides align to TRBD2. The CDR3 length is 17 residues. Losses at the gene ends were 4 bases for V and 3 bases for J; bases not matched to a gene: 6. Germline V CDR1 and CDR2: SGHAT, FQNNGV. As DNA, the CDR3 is TGTGCCAGCAGCTCCCGACTAGCGGGAGCCCACACCGGGGAGCTGTTTTTT. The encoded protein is CASSSRLAGAHTGELFF. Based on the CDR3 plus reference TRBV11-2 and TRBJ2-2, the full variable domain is EAGVAQSPRYKIIEKRQSVAFWCNPISGHATLYWYQQILGQGPKLLIQFQNNGVVDDSQLPKDRFSAERLKGVDSTLKIQPAKLEDSAVYLCASSSRLAGAHTGELFFGEGSRLTVL.

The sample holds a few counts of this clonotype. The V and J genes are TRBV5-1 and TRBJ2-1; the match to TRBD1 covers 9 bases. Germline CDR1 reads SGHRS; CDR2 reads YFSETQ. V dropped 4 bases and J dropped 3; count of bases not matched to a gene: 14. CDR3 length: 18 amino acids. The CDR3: CASSQGQGFNSFYNEQFF. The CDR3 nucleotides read TGCGCCAGCAGCCAGGGACAGGGCTTCAATAGCTTCTACAATGAGCAGTTCTTC.

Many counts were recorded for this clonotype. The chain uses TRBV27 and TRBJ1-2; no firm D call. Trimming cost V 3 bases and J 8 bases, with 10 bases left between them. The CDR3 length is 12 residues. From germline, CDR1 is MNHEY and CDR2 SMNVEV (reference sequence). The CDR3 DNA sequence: TGTGCCAGCAGTTTTAGAGGAGAAGGCTACACCTTC. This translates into CASSFRGEGYTF.

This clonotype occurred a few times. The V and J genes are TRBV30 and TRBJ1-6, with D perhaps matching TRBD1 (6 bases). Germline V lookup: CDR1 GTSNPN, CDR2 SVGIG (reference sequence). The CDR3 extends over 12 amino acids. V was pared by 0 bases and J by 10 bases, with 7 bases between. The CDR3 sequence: CAWSVTGSPLHF. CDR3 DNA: TGTGCCTGGAGTGTCACAGGGTCACCCCTCCACTTT. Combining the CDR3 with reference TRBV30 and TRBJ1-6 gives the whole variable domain SQTIHQWPATLVQPVGSPLSLECTVEGTSNPNLYWYRQAAGRGLQLLFYSVGIGQISSEVPQNLSASRPQDRQFILSSKKLLLSDSGFYLCAWSVTGSPLHFGNGTRLTVT.

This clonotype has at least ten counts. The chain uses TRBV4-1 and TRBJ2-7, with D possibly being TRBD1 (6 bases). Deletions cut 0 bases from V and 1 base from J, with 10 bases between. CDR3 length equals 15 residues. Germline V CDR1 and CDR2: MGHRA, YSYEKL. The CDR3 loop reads CASSQEDRQSYEQYF. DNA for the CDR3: TGCGCCAGCAGCCAAGAAGACAGGCAATCCTACGAGCAGTACTTC.

The CDR3 DNA follows: TGCAGTGCTAGTAGGGCCGGGACGCCCAACTACGAGCAGTACTTC. Residues: CSASRAGTPNYEQYF. This sequence joins TRBV20-1 and TRBJ2-7; either TRBD1 or TRBD2 may fit D (5 bases each). V was clipped by 3 bases and J by 3 bases, with 18 bases between them. The V gene's germline CDR1 is DFQATT and CDR2 SNEGSKA (reference sequence). This CDR3 comprises 15 residues.

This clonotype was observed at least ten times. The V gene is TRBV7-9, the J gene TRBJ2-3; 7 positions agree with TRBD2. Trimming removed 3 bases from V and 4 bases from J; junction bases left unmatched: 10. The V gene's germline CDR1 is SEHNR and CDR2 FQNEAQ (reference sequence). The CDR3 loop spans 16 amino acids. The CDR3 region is CASSFGGSTLADTQYF. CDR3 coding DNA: TGTGCCAGCAGCTTTGGCGGGAGTACCCTTGCAGATACGCAGTATTTT.

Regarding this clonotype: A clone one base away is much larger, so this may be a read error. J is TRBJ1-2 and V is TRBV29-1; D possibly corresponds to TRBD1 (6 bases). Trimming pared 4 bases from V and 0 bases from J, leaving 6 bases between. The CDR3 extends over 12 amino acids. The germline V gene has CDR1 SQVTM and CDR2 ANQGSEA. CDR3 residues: CSVAGANYGYTF. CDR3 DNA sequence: TGCAGCGTTGCAGGGGCTAACTATGGCTACACCTTC.

The CDR3 protein is CASSSRSGVRTEAFF. In DNA form, the CDR3 reads TGTGCCAGCAGTTCCAGGAGTGGGGTGAGGACTGAAGCTTTCTTT. The rearrangement uses TRBV6-2 or TRBV6-3 and TRBJ1-1, with D unresolved. V lost 4 bases, J lost 5 bases, and 17 bases lay in between. The V gene's germline CDR1 is MNHEY and CDR2 SVGEGT. The CDR3 is 15 residues long.

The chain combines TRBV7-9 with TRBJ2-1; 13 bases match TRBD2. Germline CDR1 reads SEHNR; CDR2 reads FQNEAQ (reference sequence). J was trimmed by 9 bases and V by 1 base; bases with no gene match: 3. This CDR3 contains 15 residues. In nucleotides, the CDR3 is TGTGCCAGCAGCTTAGTAACTAGCGGGAGGGGTGAGCAGTTCTTC. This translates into CASSLVTSGRGEQFF.

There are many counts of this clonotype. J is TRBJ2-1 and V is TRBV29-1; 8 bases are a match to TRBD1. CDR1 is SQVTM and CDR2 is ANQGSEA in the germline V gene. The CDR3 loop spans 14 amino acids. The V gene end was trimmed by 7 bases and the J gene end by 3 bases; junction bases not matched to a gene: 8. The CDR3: CSGTGQGVYNEQFF. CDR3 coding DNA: TGCAGCGGGACAGGACAGGGAGTCTACAATGAGCAGTTCTTC.

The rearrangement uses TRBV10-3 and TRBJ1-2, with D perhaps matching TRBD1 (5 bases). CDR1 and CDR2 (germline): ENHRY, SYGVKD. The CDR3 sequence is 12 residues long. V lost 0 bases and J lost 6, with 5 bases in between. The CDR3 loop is CAISESTDGYTF. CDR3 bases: TGTGCCATCAGTGAGTCGACAGATGGCTACACCTTC.

CDR3 region: CASSRPRGTNTGELFF. In DNA, the CDR3 is TGTGCCAGCAGCCGACCCAGGGGAACCAACACCGGGGAGCTGTTTTTT. The chain carries TRBV5-8 and TRBJ2-2, with D perhaps TRBD1 (6 bases). Trimming pared 4 bases from V and 2 bases from J, leaving 15 bases between. The germline gives CDR1 SGHTS, CDR2 YDEGEE. CDR3 length: 16 residues.

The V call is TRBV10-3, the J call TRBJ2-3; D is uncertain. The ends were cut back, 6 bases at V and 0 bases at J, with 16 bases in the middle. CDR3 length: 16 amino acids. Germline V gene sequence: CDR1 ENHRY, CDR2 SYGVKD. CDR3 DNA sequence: TGTGCCATCAGGGAATCGGCCTTCTCTAGCACAGATACGCAGTATTTT. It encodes CAIRESAFSSTDTQYF.